These 21 T cell receptor beta chains came from one sample sequenced in a study of vaccination effects on CD4 cells after COVID-19. ViraFEST used viral peptide pools to expand antigen-specific CD4+ T cells before sequencing. The authors isolated CD4+ T cells after approximately 9 days of culture. From March to December 2020, the person had a SARS-CoV-2 infection that was confirmed by PCR. Only in-frame clones appear in the TCRdb table, and some are missing; sequencing was by immunoSEQ multiplex PCR. The sample lists roughly 73,000 clones, roughly two thirds occurring once. Their cognate antigens are unknown. The material sequenced was CD4+ T cells from PBMCs cultured with HIV peptides, taken before COVID-19 vaccination. Documented subset: HIV-1 Nef peptide pool negative control/reference culture. The receptors derive from a human donor who had a prior SARS-CoV-2 infection.

V and J are TRBV15 and TRBJ1-2, with 9 nucleotides matching TRBD1. The trim removed 3 bases at V and 7 bases at J, leaving 6 bases unmatched. There are 14 residues in the CDR3. Looked up from germline, CDR1 is LNHNV and CDR2 is YYDKDF (reference sequence). CDR3 in DNA: TGTGCCACCAGCAGGGTACAGGGGGCAATTGGCTACACCTTC. Translation: CATSRVQGAIGYTF.

This clone was counted once. The chain carries TRBV4-1 and TRBJ1-4; D is ambiguous. Trimming removed 4 bases at V and 8 bases at J, with 11 bases between. The CDR3 has 13 residues. Germline V gene lookup returns CDR1 MGHRA and CDR2 YSYEKL. The chain's CDR3 is CASSRPGVEKLFF. CDR3 nucleotides: TGCGCCAGCAGCCGACCGGGTGTCGAAAAACTGTTTTTT.

This clone was observed a few times. The chain employs TRBV3-1 (or the pseudogene TRBV3-2) and TRBJ2-5; D unresolved. CDR1 is LGHDT and CDR2 is YNNKEL in the germline V gene (reference sequence). CDR3 length: 14 residues. The germline V and J ends were trimmed by 1 base and 2 bases, with 8 bases remaining between them. CDR3 sequence: CASSQVYLQETQYF. Here the CDR3 DNA reads TGTGCCAGCAGCCAAGTCTACTTACAAGAGACCCAGTACTTC.

This clone was seen more than once but under ten times. The J gene is TRBJ2-5, the V gene TRBV10-3, with 12 bases aligning to TRBD2. The CDR3 is made up of 19 amino acids. Trimming at V came to 2 bases and at J to 2 bases, leaving 12 bases not matched to a gene. Germline loops: CDR1 ENHRY, CDR2 SYGVKD. CDR3 sequence reads: CAISELSLAGGRGQETQYF. CDR3 in DNA: TGTGCCATCAGTGAGCTTTCTCTAGCGGGGGGGCGAGGGCAAGAGACCCAGTACTTC.

The chain joins TRBV15 to TRBJ2-1; TRBD2 matches 10 bases. CDR3 length: 15 residues. In germline, CDR1 is LNHNV, CDR2 YYDKDF (reference sequence). The J segment lost 13 bases and the V segment lost 0 bases, leaving 9 bases of the junction unmatched. This CDR3 reads CATSREAGGLSNQFF. The DNA of the CDR3 is TGTGCCACCAGCAGAGAAGCGGGAGGGCTCTCAAACCAGTTCTTC.

The genes are TRBV19 and TRBJ1-1, with no clear D. The CDR3 runs 15 residues. V lost 0 bases and J 4 bases, leaving 12 bases between the germline ends. Germline CDR1 is LNHDA and CDR2 is SQIVND (reference sequence). In nucleotides, the CDR3 is TGTGCCAGTAGTATAGAGCGGCGGCAGGCCACTGAAGCTTTCTTT. As protein: CASSIERRQATEAFF.

The chain uses TRBV18 and TRBJ2-7, with a possible D match to TRBD1 (6 bases). Germline-derived CDR1 and CDR2 are KGHSH and LQKENI. The CDR3 consists of 13 residues. Trimming took 4 bases from V and 7 from J, leaving 14 bases between them. DNA for the CDR3: TGTGCCAGCTCACAACTAGGGGGTTCGGAGCAGTACTTC. It codes for CASSQLGGSEQYF. Full variable domain (rest looked up from reference TRBV18 and TRBJ2-7): NAGVMQNPRHLVRRRGQEARLRCSPMKGHSHVYWYRQLPEEGLKFMVYLQKENIIDESGMPKERFSAEFPKEGPSILRIQQVVRGDSAAYFCASSQLGGSEQYFGPGTRLTVT.

This clone has only one observation. CDR3 loop: CASSPQDSTYEQYF. DNA for the CDR3: TGCGCCAGCAGCCCCCAGGACTCTACTTACGAGCAGTACTTC. The rearrangement uses TRBV5-1 and TRBJ2-7; tentatively, D is TRBD2 (5 bases). Trimming shortened V by 4 bases and J by 4 bases, and 15 bases separated the two germline ends. The germline CDR1 and CDR2 sequences are SGHRS and YFSETQ. The CDR3 totals 14 residues.

This clone was recorded a few times. The chain uses TRBV27 and TRBJ2-7, with unresolved D. CDR1 and CDR2 (germline): MNHEY, SMNVEV (reference sequence). The CDR3 totals 14 residues. The V end lost 3 bases, the J end lost 5 bases, and 14 bases lay between the germline ends. CDR3 loop: CASSLYGYLDEQYF. The CDR3 DNA sequence: TGTGCCAGCAGTTTGTACGGGTACTTAGACGAGCAGTACTTC.

The chain combines TRBV12-3 or TRBV12-4 with TRBJ2-3; D call uncertain. The CDR3 spans 13 residues. V lost 8 bases and J 0 bases, leaving 9 bases between the germline ends. The CDR3 spells CASLGSSTDTQYF. The CDR3 DNA reads as TGTGCCAGCTTGGGCTCTAGCACAGATACGCAGTATTTT.

The gene calls are TRBV18 and TRBJ1-1, with no clear D. The germline V gene has CDR1 KGHSH and CDR2 LQKENI. The CDR3 length is 14 residues. V dropped 2 bases and J dropped 2 bases, with 9 bases sitting between them. CDR3 region: CASSPTDTNTEAFF. CDR3 sequence (DNA): TGTGCCAGCTCACCAACCGATACAAACACTGAAGCTTTCTTT.

The rearrangement links TRBV4-1 to TRBJ2-1, with 12 bases fitting TRBD2. The germline CDR1 and CDR2 sequences are MGHRA and YSYEKL. The CDR3 totals 16 residues. J was trimmed by 4 bases and V by 5 bases; bases with no gene match: 6. This CDR3 reads CASSSWTSGTYNEQFF. The CDR3 region has the DNA TGCGCCAGCAGCTCATGGACTAGCGGGACGTACAATGAGCAGTTCTTC.

This rearrangement joins TRBV6-5 to TRBJ1-2; D possibly corresponds to TRBD1 (5 bases). V was trimmed by 0 bases and J by 6 bases, leaving 11 bases between them. The CDR3 has 14 residues. Germline-derived CDR1 and CDR2 are MNHEY and SVGAGI. Here the CDR3 reads CASSYSGREHGYTF. DNA for the CDR3: TGTGCCAGCAGTTACTCAGGCAGGGAGCATGGCTACACCTTC.

This chain uses TRBV6-5 with TRBJ2-7; D is uncertain. The V end lost 6 bases, the J end lost 1 base, and 10 bases lay between the germline ends. CDR1 MNHEY and CDR2 SVGAGI come from the germline V gene. This CDR3 comprises 13 residues. The CDR3 DNA sequence: TGTGCCAGCAGCAGGAAGGGATCCTACGAGCAGTACTTC. Translation: CASSRKGSYEQYF.

The V gene is TRBV11-2, the J gene TRBJ2-1; 7 nucleotides match TRBD2. The CDR3 covers 15 residues. CDR1 is SGHAT and CDR2 is FQNNGV in the germline V gene. V dropped 5 bases and J dropped 4; count of bases not matched to a gene: 8. The CDR3, as DNA: TGTGCCAGCAGCCCGCAACTAGCGCGGTACAATGAGCAGTTCTTC. Translating gives CASSPQLARYNEQFF.

The chain is built from TRBV5-4 and TRBJ1-3, with 8 bases identical to TRBD1. The CDR3 is 17 residues long. Germline lookup yields CDR1 SGHNT and CDR2 YYREEE (reference sequence). The J segment lost 4 bases and the V segment lost 3 bases, leaving 12 bases of the junction unmatched. CDR3 coding DNA: TGTGCCAGCAGCTCGGACTGGCAGGGGGCGGGAGGAAACACCATATATTTT. Protein: CASSSDWQGAGGNTIYF.

As DNA, the CDR3 is TGTGCCAGCAGCCGTAATCCGGGACAGGGCTATGGCTACACCTTC. This translates into CASSRNPGQGYGYTF. V gene TRBV28 combines with J gene TRBJ1-2; TRBD1 aligns across 9 bases. This CDR3 region has 15 residues. The trim removed 6 bases at V and 4 bases at J, leaving 9 bases unmatched. The germline gives CDR1 MDHEN, CDR2 SYDVKM.

The rearrangement uses TRBV5-4 and TRBJ2-1, with 8 bases fitting TRBD2. The CDR3 consists of 16 residues. Germline V gene sequence: CDR1 SGHNT, CDR2 YYREEE (reference sequence). V shed 4 bases and J 3 bases; nucleotides not matched to a gene: 9. The CDR3 is CASSGRGGFDYNEQFF. The CDR3 DNA is TGTGCCAGCAGCGGGCGCGGGGGGTTCGACTACAATGAGCAGTTCTTC. The full variable domain, rest sourced from reference TRBV5-4 and TRBJ2-1, is ETGVTQSPTHLIKTRGQQVTLRCSSQSGHNTVSWYQQALGQGPQFIFQYYREEENGRGNFPPRFSGLQFPNYSSELNVNALELDDSALYLCASSGRGGFDYNEQFFGPGTRLTVL.

The genes are TRBV7-2 and TRBJ2-3, with 9 bases lining up with TRBD2. V was clipped by 6 bases and J by 2 bases; unmatched bases: 6. The CDR3 loop spans 15 amino acids. In germline, CDR1 is SGHTA, CDR2 FQGNSA. CDR3 sequence reads: CASSISGSDTDTQYF. In DNA form, the CDR3 reads TGTGCCAGCAGTATTAGCGGGAGTGACACAGATACGCAGTATTTT. The whole variable domain, filled in from reference TRBV7-2 and TRBJ2-3, reads GAGVSQSPSNKVTEKGKDVELRCDPISGHTALYWYRQSLGQGLEFLIYFQGNSAPDKSGLPSDRFSAERTGGSVSTLTIQRTQQEDSAVYLCASSISGSDTDTQYFGPGTRLTVL.

The rearrangement uses TRBV7-3 and TRBJ2-1; 12 bases line up with TRBD2. CDR3 size: 16 residues. Germline trimming cut 4 bases from V and 2 bases from J; bases unmatched to any gene: 3. Germline CDR1 SGHTA, CDR2 FQGTGA. This chain's CDR3 is CASSYLAGGPYNEQFF. The DNA for the CDR3 is TGTGCCAGCAGCTATCTAGCGGGAGGGCCCTACAATGAGCAGTTCTTC.

This clone was observed a handful of times. This rearrangement joins TRBV3-1 (or the pseudogene TRBV3-2) to TRBJ1-2; no reliable D call. CDR1 and CDR2 from the germline V gene are LGHDT and YNNKEL (reference sequence). The CDR3 totals 15 residues. V shed 4 bases and J shed 4 bases, with 16 bases lying between them. CDR3 sequence (DNA): TGTGCCAGCAGCCTTAATCCAGTTGGAGGCTATGGCTACACCTTC. Translating it yields CASSLNPVGGYGYTF.